This T cell receptor (beta chain) derives from a study of blood T cell repertoires in COVID-19. Looking at the study overall: Some COVID-19 samples were acute and others convalescent; all came from the United States, Italy and Spain. T cells, B-cell-depleted T cells, or PBMCs provided the cDNA or gDNA that served as material.

Study processing details: Scientists estimated how many nucleated cells there were by amplifying reference gene primers. The protocol was immunoSEQ multiplex PCR, while the TCRdb copy is restricted to in-frame clones and leaves out a portion. The DNA was the basis for D and trimming; V, J and clone size are from that table. In the table there are 470,000 or so clones, around nine tenths of which are singletons. Trimming pared 1 base from V and 13 bases from J, leaving 12 bases between. The CDR3 spans 13 residues. CDR1 and CDR2 (germline): KGHDR, SFDVKD. The material sequenced was peripheral blood. The sequence came from a woman in her twenties or thirties with acute or convalescent COVID-19. The chain is built from TRBV24-1 and TRBJ2-2, with D perhaps TRBD2 (6 bases). The CDR3 loop reads CATSDFGRGVLFF. Here the CDR3 DNA reads TGTGCCACCAGTGATTTCGGGCGGGGCGTGCTGTTTTTT.